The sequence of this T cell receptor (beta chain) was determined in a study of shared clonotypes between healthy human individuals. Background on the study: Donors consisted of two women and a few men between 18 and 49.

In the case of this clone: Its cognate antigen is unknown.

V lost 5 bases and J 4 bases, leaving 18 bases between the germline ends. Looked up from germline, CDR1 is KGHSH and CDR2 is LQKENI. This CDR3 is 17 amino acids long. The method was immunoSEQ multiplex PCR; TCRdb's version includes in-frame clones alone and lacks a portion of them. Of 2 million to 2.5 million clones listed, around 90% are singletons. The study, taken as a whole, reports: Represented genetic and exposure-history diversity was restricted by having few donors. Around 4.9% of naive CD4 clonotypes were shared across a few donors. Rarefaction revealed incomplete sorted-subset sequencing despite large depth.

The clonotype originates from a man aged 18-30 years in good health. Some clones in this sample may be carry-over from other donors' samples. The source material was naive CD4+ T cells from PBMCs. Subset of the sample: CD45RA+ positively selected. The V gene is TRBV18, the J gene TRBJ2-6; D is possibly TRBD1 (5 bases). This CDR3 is CASSSTNPGSGANVLTF. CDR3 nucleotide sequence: TGTGCCAGCTCAAGTACGAACCCAGGGTCCGGGGCCAACGTCCTGACTTTC.